Following are 24 T cell receptor beta chains from one sample sequenced in a study of T cell repertoires in cytomegalovirus infection. TCRdb used MiXCR to reprocess the reads, holding one entry per CDR3 protein. The data contain about 180,000 distinct CDR3 sequences, 13% to 15% of them singletons. The sample comprised PBMCs. These receptor sequences come from a human donor in good health (CMV status not recorded). Some clones in this sample may be carry-over from other donors' samples.

This clonotype was counted ten times or more. This chain links TRBV12-3 or TRBV12-4 with TRBJ1-2; no clear D. The ends were cut back, 5 bases at V and 6 bases at J, with 31 bases in the middle. CDR3 size: 19 residues. The CDR3 is CASSGQEGHEVNEGNGYTF. The CDR3 DNA reads TGTGCCAGCAGTGGCCAAGAGGGCCACGAGGTAAACGAAGGTAATGGCTACACCTTC.

This clonotype was found many times. An end of the junction does not agree with germline; a read error may underlie this. The gene calls are TRBV7-2 and TRBJ2-7; 7 bases map to TRBD2. The CDR3 is 13 residues long. The germline V gene encodes CDR1 SGHTA and CDR2 FQGNSA. DNA of the CDR3: TGTGCCAGCAGCTTAGCGGGTGGCCTAGCGGAGCGATTC. Protein product: CASSLAGGLAERF.

On this clonotype itself: A read error is likely, as this CDR3 ends without the conserved phenylalanine or tryptophan. The rearrangement uses TRBV5-1 and TRBJ2-3; 10 bases line up with TRBD1. V shed 4 bases, J shed 0 bases, and the junction held 2 bases outside the gene matches. The CDR3 loop spans 15 amino acids. Looked up from germline, CDR1 is SGHRS and CDR2 is YFSETQ. Written as DNA, the CDR3 is TGCGCCAGCAGCGGGGGACAGGGGAGCACAGATACGCAGTATATT. Translation gives CASSGGQGSTDTQYI.

The chain is built from TRBV7-6 and TRBJ2-5, with 11 bases matching TRBD1. This CDR3 spans 15 amino acids. The V and J ends lost 4 bases and 2 bases, in that order; junction bases with no gene match: 3. Germline V gives CDR1 SGHVS, CDR2 FNYEAQ. The CDR3 bases are TGTGCCAGCAGCTGGAGGGACAGGGGGCAAGAGACCCAGTACTTC. This sequence encodes CASSWRDRGQETQYF.

This clonotype was seen many times. The V call is TRBV4-2, the J call TRBJ1-2; no definite D call. CDR3 length: 13 amino acids. Trimming cost V 0 bases and J 4 bases, with 6 bases left between them. Germline CDR1 and CDR2: LGHNA and YNFKEQ. CDR3 residues: CASSQDGIYGYTF. CDR3 coding DNA: TGTGCCAGCAGCCAAGATGGGATCTATGGCTACACCTTC.

This clonotype came up a few times. DNA for the CDR3: TGTGCCATCAGTGAGTTGGGACAGGGGGCTAACTATGGCTACACCTTC. Protein: CAISELGQGANYGYTF. V and J are TRBV10-3 and TRBJ1-2; 11 bases line up with TRBD1. Germline V gene data show CDR1 as ENHRY and CDR2 as SYGVKD. Losses at the gene ends were 1 base for V and 0 bases for J; bases not matched to a gene: 1. This CDR3 spans 16 amino acids.

This clonotype was seen ten or more times. The rearrangement uses TRBV7-2 and TRBJ2-7; tentative D call: TRBD1 (6 bases). CDR1 and CDR2 from the germline V gene are SGHTA and FQGNSA. This CDR3 is 12 amino acids long. Trimming took 7 bases from V and 6 from J, leaving 13 bases between them. DNA for the CDR3: TGTGCCAGCAACAGGGTAGGGGGCGAGCAGTACTTC. Protein product: CASNRVGGEQYF.

V gene TRBV23-1 combines with J gene TRBJ2-7, with TRBD1 identical over 8 bases. TRBV23-1 falls under the ORF class, with uncertain function. The CDR3 loop spans 17 amino acids. The J segment lost 0 bases and the V segment lost 0 bases, leaving 7 bases of the junction unmatched. CDR3: CASSQSVTGDNSYEQYF. The CDR3 nucleotides are TGCGCCAGCAGTCAATCGGTGACAGGGGACAACTCCTACGAGCAGTACTTC.

V is TRBV14 and J is TRBJ1-3, with D perhaps TRBD1 (5 bases). CDR3 length equals 15 residues. Trimming took 1 base from V and 4 from J, leaving 11 bases between them. CDR1 and CDR2 (germline): SGHDN, FVKESK. The CDR3 loop is CASSQVPGRGNTIYF. The CDR3 region has the DNA TGTGCCAGCAGCCAAGTCCCGGGACGGGGAAACACCATATATTTT.

This clonotype was seen many times. The V call is TRBV7-2, the J call TRBJ1-2; D perhaps matches TRBD1 (6 bases). CDR1 is SGHTA and CDR2 is FQGNSA in the germline V gene. The CDR3 is 13 amino acids. V dropped 6 bases and J dropped 8 bases, with 16 bases sitting between them. The CDR3 is CASRPTGLIGYTF. As DNA, the CDR3 is TGTGCCAGCAGACCTACAGGGCTCATCGGCTACACCTTC.

The chain links TRBV7-9 to TRBJ2-5; the D gene is possibly TRBD1 (6 bases). V was shortened by 5 bases and J by 5 bases, with 21 bases between the two germline ends. The CDR3 is made up of 16 amino acids. Germline V CDR1 and CDR2: SEHNR, FQNEAQ (reference sequence). Here the CDR3 reads CASSGGASNLWETQYF. The CDR3 DNA reads as TGTGCCAGCAGCGGGGGCGCTTCCAATCTGTGGGAGACCCAGTACTTC.

J is TRBJ2-1 and V is TRBV20-1, with D perhaps matching TRBD2 (6 bases). Germline V gene sequence: CDR1 DFQATT, CDR2 SNEGSKA (reference sequence). The CDR3 has 14 amino acids. The V end was cut by 6 bases, the J end by 5 bases, with 17 bases between. In DNA form, the CDR3 reads TGCAGTGCCCCCTACGCGGGGTCGCACAATGAGCAGTTCTTC. Translated: CSAPYAGSHNEQFF.

This clonotype was counted at least ten times. The rearrangement uses TRBV28 and TRBJ2-2, with 8 bases lining up with TRBD2. J lost 7 bases, V lost 1 base, and 17 bases had no gene match. CDR1 MDHEN and CDR2 SYDVKM come from the germline V gene. This CDR3 has 19 residues. CDR3 DNA: TGTGCCAGCAGTTTATTTCCCCATAGGGGAGCGGGAGTCGGCGGGGAGCTGTTTTTT. Its protein is CASSLFPHRGAGVGGELFF.

This clonotype was observed a few times. Relative to the germline gene, one junction end is altered; a read error may explain this. The chain links TRBV20-1 to TRBJ1-2, with TRBD1 matching over 11 bases. The length of the CDR3 is 12 residues. In germline, CDR1 is DFQATT, CDR2 SNEGSKA (reference sequence). In DNA, the CDR3 is TGCAGTGCAAGAGGACAGGGGGCATCTCTCACCTTC. This translates into CSARGQGASLTF.

The chain joins TRBV29-1 to TRBJ1-1, with D possibly matching TRBD1 (6 bases). Germline V gene sequence: CDR1 SQVTM, CDR2 ANQGSEA. The length of the CDR3 is 13 residues. Trimming pared 7 bases from V and 1 base from J, leaving 13 bases between. The CDR3 protein is CSARTVGNTEAFF. The CDR3 DNA reads as TGCAGCGCTCGGACAGTGGGGAACACTGAAGCTTTCTTT. Drawing the rest from reference TRBV29-1 and TRBJ1-1, the complete variable domain is SAVISQKPSRDICQRGTSLTIQCQVDSQVTMMFWYRQQPGQSLTLIATANQGSEATYESGFVIDKFPISRPNLTFSTLTVSNMSPEDSSIYLCSARTVGNTEAFFGQGTRLTVV.

This clonotype has a handful of counts. The chain employs TRBV9 and TRBJ1-1; unclear D gene. Germline lookup yields CDR1 SGDLS and CDR2 YYNGEE. With 0 bases removed from V and 10 bases from J, the gap between germline ends came to 13 bases. This CDR3 contains 13 residues. The CDR3: CASSVDGATTAFF. CDR3 bases: TGTGCCAGCAGCGTAGATGGAGCTACAACAGCTTTCTTT.

This clonotype was picked up many times. The chain couples TRBV20-1 to TRBJ2-3; D gene ambiguous. CDR1 DFQATT and CDR2 SNEGSKA come from the germline V gene (reference sequence). This CDR3 region has 12 residues. Deletions cut 3 bases from V and 0 bases from J, with 4 bases between. The CDR3 here is CSARRSTDTQYF. In nucleotides, the CDR3 is TGCAGTGCTAGGAGAAGCACAGATACGCAGTATTTT.

At least ten counts were recorded for this clonotype. This chain links TRBV7-9 with TRBJ1-4; D not certain. The CDR3 consists of 15 residues. CDR1 and CDR2 (germline): SEHNR, FQNEAQ (reference sequence). The V and J ends lost 1 base and 1 base respectively, with 7 bases between them. CDR3 region: CASSLVGGTNEKLFF. Here the CDR3 DNA reads TGTGCCAGCAGCTTAGTGGGAGGAACTAATGAAAAACTGTTTTTT. Filled out from reference TRBV7-9 and TRBJ1-4, the complete variable domain reads DTGVSQNPRHKITKRGQNVTFRCDPISEHNRLYWYRQTLGQGPEFLTYFQNEAQLEKSRLLSDRFSAERPKGSFSTLEIQRTEQGDSAMYLCASSLVGGTNEKLFFGSGTQLSVL.

At least ten counts were recorded for this clonotype. The V gene is TRBV7-2, the J gene TRBJ1-2; TRBD1 matches at 8 bases. The CDR3 is 14 residues long. Germline CDR1 reads SGHTA; CDR2 reads FQGNSA. Losses at the gene ends were 5 bases for V and 4 bases for J; bases not matched to a gene: 6. The DNA of the CDR3 is TGTGCCAGCAGCCCAAGGACAGGGAGCTATGGCTACACCTTC. Translation: CASSPRTGSYGYTF.

In its sample, this clonotype was seen a few times. The rearrangement joins TRBV27 to TRBJ2-7; TRBD1 aligns across 9 bases. Germline CDR1 is MNHEY and CDR2 is SMNVEV (reference sequence). Losses at the gene ends were 0 bases for V and 3 bases for J; bases not matched to a gene: 3. The CDR3 contains 15 residues. The CDR3: CASSLSTGGNYEQYF. The CDR3 DNA sequence: TGTGCCAGCAGTTTATCGACAGGGGGAAACTACGAGCAGTACTTC.

This clonotype came up a few times. This sequence joins TRBV6-2 or TRBV6-3 and TRBJ2-7, with no clear D. Deletions cut 7 bases from V and 3 bases from J, with 13 bases between. Germline values: CDR1 MNHEY, CDR2 SVGEGT. The CDR3 runs to 13 residues. This CDR3 is CASTLSDFYEQYF. CDR3 bases: TGTGCCAGCACCCTAAGCGACTTCTACGAGCAGTACTTC.

This clonotype was detected many times. The chain is built from TRBV7-2 and TRBJ2-4; the match to TRBD2 covers 12 bases. The CDR3 covers 16 residues. Germline CDR1 and CDR2: SGHTA and FQGNSA. V lost 4 bases and J lost 3; bases outside the gene matches: 4. CDR3 DNA sequence: TGTGCCAGCAGCTCTAGCGGGAGGGCCGACAAAAACATTCAGTACTTC. Its translation: CASSSSGRADKNIQYF. Based on the CDR3 plus reference TRBV7-2 and TRBJ2-4, the full variable domain is GAGVSQSPSNKVTEKGKDVELRCDPISGHTALYWYRQSLGQGLEFLIYFQGNSAPDKSGLPSDRFSAERTGGSVSTLTIQRTQQEDSAVYLCASSSSGRADKNIQYFGAGTRLSVL.

At least ten counts were recorded for this clonotype. The chain recombines TRBV10-3 with TRBJ2-3; TRBD2 aligns across 11 bases. Germline CDR1 ENHRY, CDR2 SYGVKD. This CDR3 comprises 17 residues. CDR3 sequence (DNA): TGTGCAAGTAGCGGGAGGGATCCTCCCTCGAGCACAGATACGCAGTATTTT. It codes for CASSGRDPPSSTDTQYF.

V is TRBV5-6 and J is TRBJ2-6; 14 nucleotides align to TRBD2. This CDR3 spans 19 amino acids. With 4 bases clipped from V and 0 bases from J, the junction kept 6 bases outside the gene matches. The germline V gene has CDR1 SGHDT and CDR2 YYEEEE. CDR3 protein: CASSPGLAGEISGANVLTF. In DNA, the CDR3 is TGTGCCAGCAGCCCGGGACTAGCGGGGGAAATCTCTGGGGCCAACGTCCTGACTTTC.